The rows below give T cell receptor beta chains drawn from one sample of a study of T cell responses to AZD1222 COVID-19 vaccine. Profiling relied on immunoSEQ multiplex PCR, and the TCRdb table lists in-frame clones only, not all of them. This sample has some 100,000 clones, with nearly 95% found just once. The input for sequencing was peripheral blood, taken on day 0 of AZD1222 vaccination. Source of these receptors: an adult in good health. Both conserved end residues are part of each CDR3. Each record gives: J gene, D gene, V gene, clone size, CDR3 DNA, CDR3 protein. D genes are given only for firm matches. Not every row has a clone size; where given, it reads once, few, many or a size class.

>TRBJ2-7|-|TRBV4-2|-
TGTGCCAGCAGCCAAGCCCTAGCCTACTCCTACGAGCAGTACTTC
CASSQALAYSYEQYF
>TRBJ2-2|TRBD1|TRBV28|-
TGTGCCAGCTCCCGGCCGGGACAGGGGAAAGGCGGGGAGCTGTTTTTT
CASSRPGQGKGGELFF
>TRBJ2-4|-|TRBV18|-
TGTGCCAGCTCACCGAGTGGGGGGGCGAACATAGCCAAAAACATTCAGTACTTC
CASSPSGGANIAKNIQYF
>TRBJ1-4|TRBD1|TRBV5-1|-
TGCGCCAGCAGCTGGGACAGGACAACTAATGAAAAACTGTTTTTT
CASSWDRTTNEKLFF
>TRBJ1-5|-|TRBV21-1|-
TGTGCCAGCAGCAAAGCGCAACACTTAGTCAATCAGCCCCAGCATTTT
CASSKAQHLVNQPQHF
>TRBJ1-2|-|TRBV2|-
TGTGCCAGCTGGCAGGGCATCTATGGCTACACCTTC
CASWQGIYGYTF
>TRBJ2-1|-|TRBV25-1|-
TGTGCCAGCAGCCTTACAGAGTACAATGAGCAGTTCTTC
CASSLTEYNEQFF
>TRBJ1-5|TRBD1|TRBV10-3|once
TGTGCCATCAGTAATAACCGGGACAGTAATCAGCCCCAGCATTTT
CAISNNRDSNQPQHF
>TRBJ1-2|-|TRBV5-8|once
TGTGCCAGCAGCTTGGCAGGGACATTTAAAACCTACACCTTC
CASSLAGTFKTYTF
>TRBJ1-2|-|TRBV19|-
TGTGCCAGTAGTGATCTCCCCTATGGCTACACCTTC
CASSDLPYGYTF
>TRBJ1-1|-|TRBV19|-
TGTGCCAGTAGTATAGATCCCCCGGGTGAAGCTTTCTTT
CASSIDPPGEAFF
>TRBJ1-2|-|TRBV21-1|-
TGTGCCAGCGCATTCAGGGCGAACCCACAATGGGGAATACGAAAATTCCCGGACTATGGCTACACCTTC
CASAFRANPQWGIRKFPDYGYTF
>TRBJ2-7|TRBD2|TRBV6-5|-
TGTGCCAGCAGTTACTCTGGGCTAGCGGGTACCTACGAGCAGTACTTC
CASSYSGLAGTYEQYF
>TRBJ2-5|-|TRBV7-3|-
TGTGCCAGCAGCTTATGGCCCCGGCAGGGGCAGAGGGAGACCCAGTACTTC
CASSLWPRQGQRETQYF
>TRBJ2-7|-|TRBV28|once
TGTGCCAGCAGGTATCAACCGGGGAAGAGAGCCCCTCTCCCCTCCTACGAGCAGTACTTC
CASRYQPGKRAPLPSYEQYF
>TRBJ2-1|TRBD2|TRBV15|-
TGTGCCACCAGCAGAGACACTTCTAGCGGGAGTTACAATGAGCAGTTCTTC
CATSRDTSSGSYNEQFF
>TRBJ2-7|-|TRBV28|-
TGTGCCAGCAGTTTGCCGGAGCCTTTCGAGCAGTACTTC
CASSLPEPFEQYF
>TRBJ1-6|-|TRBV28|-
TGTGCCAGCAGTTTGGGATCCTCGGAACCACCCCTCCACTTT
CASSLGSSEPPLHF
>TRBJ2-5|-|TRBV5-1|-
TGCGCCAGCAGCGCTCAAGAGACCCAGTACTTC
CASSAQETQYF
>TRBJ2-6|-|TRBV7-3|-
TGTGCCAGCAGTCCCCAAGTATCTGGGGCCAACGTCCTGACTTTC
CASSPQVSGANVLTF
>TRBJ1-1|-|TRBV10-1|once
TGCGCCAGCAGTGAGGTACAGCGTAGTATGAACACTGAAGCTTTCTTT
CASSEVQRSMNTEAFF
>TRBJ1-6|TRBD1|TRBV6-1|-
TGTGCCAGCAGTGAGGGGACAGGGGATAATTCACCCCTCCACTTT
CASSEGTGDNSPLHF
>TRBJ2-1|-|TRBV21-1|-
TGTGCCAGCAGCAAAGCGACACTAGCGGGGTGGGAGTTCTTC
CASSKATLAGWEFF
>TRBJ2-5|TRBD1|TRBV27|-
TGTGCCAGCAGTTTAAGAGCCTGGGACAGCCAAGAGACCCAGTACTTC
CASSLRAWDSQETQYF
>TRBJ1-5|-|TRBV18|-
TGTGCCAGCTCACCAACAGGGCCGGATCAGCCCCAGCATTTT
CASSPTGPDQPQHF
>TRBJ1-1|-|TRBV7-9|-
TGTGCCAGCAGCCCCCAGGGTTGGACTGAAGCTTTCTTT
CASSPQGWTEAFF